This T cell receptor (beta chain) was recovered during a study of cytotoxic CD8 clonotypes in ibrutinib-treated CLL. The data were produced by immunoSEQ multiplex PCR, yet TCRdb's version contains in-frame clones alone and is incomplete. This sample carries over 200,000 clones, roughly 79% of them seen once, and the ten largest clones take 11%. The CDR3 is 16 amino acids. Between the trimmed V and J ends, which lost 0 bases and 7 bases, there was a span of 16 bases. Germline V gives CDR1 MGHRA, CDR2 YSYEKL. The sequence came from a human donor with chronic lymphocytic leukemia. The material was PBMCs, obtained after 12 months of ibrutinib treatment. V gene TRBV4-1 combines with J gene TRBJ1-5; perhaps TRBD1 as D (5 bases). CDR3 protein: CASSQDSSGQLQPQHF. Written as DNA, the CDR3 is TGCGCCAGCAGCCAAGATAGTTCGGGGCAGTTACAGCCCCAGCATTTT.